This is a list of T cell receptor beta chains from one sample in a study of human T cells and chemical hapten exposure. TCRdb re-derived calls from the RACE reads in MiXCR, one entry per CDR3 protein. The sample lists approximately 340,000 distinct CDR3 sequences; 6% to 8.5% were seen once. This material consisted of whole blood, taken in connection with sensitization to the hapten diphenylcyclopropenone (DPC). The receptors were sampled from a woman between 18 and 29 years old with alopecia areata. Some clones in this sample may be carry-over from other donors' samples. CDR3s include the opening cysteine and the closing phenylalanine or tryptophan. A D gene is named only where the DNA matches it firmly. Only some rows state a clone size, as once, few, many or a class for expanded clones.

>many|TRBV12-3/TRBV12-4|TRBJ2-1|.
CASSSRDTYNEQFF
TGTGCCAGCAGTTCCCGGGACACATACAATGAGCAGTTCTTC
>many|TRBV6-2/TRBV6-3|TRBJ2-7|.
CASSKSPPSPYEQYF
TGTGCCAGCAGTAAGAGCCCCCCGTCCCCCTACGAGCAGTACTTC
>few|TRBV2|TRBJ1-1|TRBD1
CATQDREAFF
TGTGCCACTCAGGACAGGGAAGCTTTCTTT
>many|TRBV20-1|TRBJ1-5|.
CSAPRGGNQPQHF
TGCAGTGCCCCTAGGGGGGGCAATCAGCCCCAGCATTTT
>few|TRBV12-3/TRBV12-4|TRBJ1-1|.
CASSPGLSEAFF
TGTGCCAGCAGTCCGGGACTTTCGGAAGCTTTCTTT
>.|TRBV10-2|TRBJ2-6|TRBD1
CASSPGQGSGANVLTF
TGCGCCAGCAGCCCGGGACAGGGTTCTGGGGCCAACGTCCTGACTTTC
>.|TRBV14|TRBJ1-5|.
CASSQDPPDNQPQHF
TGTGCCAGCAGCCAAGATCCCCCGGATAATCAGCCCCAGCATTTT
>.|TRBV18|TRBJ1-2|.
CASSPGIQNYGYTF
TGTGCCAGCTCACCGGGGATCCAGAACTATGGCTACACCTTC
>.|TRBV6-1|TRBJ1-2|.
CASIRVGTSTPKGYTF
TGTGCCAGCATCCGAGTGGGGACGAGCACCCCCAAGGGCTACACCTTC
>.|TRBV15|TRBJ2-3|.
CATSRGSVGTQYF
TGTGCCACCAGCAGAGGATCGGTCGGTACGCAGTATTTT
>.|TRBV5-6|TRBJ1-6|.
CASSYGPPPTPLHF
TGTGCCAGCAGCTATGGGCCCCCCCCAACGCCCCTCCACTTT
>.|TRBV7-9|TRBJ2-1|TRBD2
CASSLGGLAGLPYNEQFF
TGTGCCAGCAGCTTAGGGGGACTAGCGGGGTTACCCTACAATGAGCAGTTCTTC
>many|TRBV5-1|TRBJ1-3|.
CASSLEGNTIYF
TGTGCCAGCAGCTTAGAGGGAAACACCATATATTTT
>.|TRBV5-5|TRBJ1-5|.
CASSWTDNQPQHF
TGTGCCAGCAGCTGGACAGACAATCAGCCCCAGCATTTT
>many|TRBV7-6|TRBJ2-7|TRBD1
CASSSVGQGYGEQYF
TGTGCCAGCAGCTCCGTCGGACAGGGGTACGGCGAGCAGTACTTC
>many|TRBV10-3|TRBJ2-1|TRBD1
CAISNGTTGRQFF
TGTGCCATCAGTAATGGAACGACAGGGCGGCAGTTCTTC
>many|TRBV9|TRBJ2-5|.
CASSATGLPLETQYF
TGTGCCAGCAGCGCAACGGGACTGCCGTTGGAGACCCAGTACTTC
>.|TRBV4-3|TRBJ1-1|.
CASSQDSFGQLNTEAFF
TGCGCCAGCAGCCAAGATAGTTTCGGACAGTTGAACACTGAAGCTTTCTTT
>few|TRBV6-2/TRBV6-3|TRBJ2-2|.
CASSYVQRGHTGELFF
TGTGCCAGCAGTTACGTGCAGAGGGGCCACACCGGGGAGCTGTTTTTT
>many|TRBV2|TRBJ2-6|.
CASKYVSGANVLTF
TGTGCCAGCAAGTACGTTTCTGGGGCCAACGTCCTGACTTTC
>few|TRBV6-2/TRBV6-3|TRBJ2-7|.
CASSRYPYSYEQYF
TGTGCCAGCAGTCGATACCCGTACTCCTACGAGCAGTACTTC
>few|TRBV28|TRBJ2-7|.
CASSQEYTIYFSYEQYF
TGTGCCAGCAGCCAAGAGTACACAATATACTTCTCCTACGAGCAGTACTTC
>many|TRBV7-6|TRBJ2-1|.
CASSLGGTPTYNEQFF
TGTGCCAGCAGCTTAGGGGGGACCCCGACCTACAATGAGCAGTTCTTC
>.|TRBV4-3|TRBJ1-1|.
CASSQGRLNSEAFF
TGCGCCAGCAGCCAAGGCAGGCTGAACAGTGAAGCTTTCTTT
>.|TRBV4-3|TRBJ2-7|.
CASSQDISGIGGYEQYF
TGCGCCAGCAGCCAAGATATCTCGGGAATAGGGGGCTACGAGCAGTACTTC
>.|TRBV7-6|TRBJ1-5|.
CASSLAPGSNQPQHF
TGTGCCAGCAGCTTAGCACCGGGGTCCAATCAGCCCCAGCATTTT
>few|TRBV7-9|TRBJ1-1|.
CASSFTQGLEAFF
TGTGCCAGCAGCTTCACGCAGGGGCTTGAAGCTTTCTTT
>many|TRBV12-3/TRBV12-4|TRBJ2-1|.
CASSSGVVRNEQFF
TGTGCCAGCAGCTCAGGGGTGGTGCGCAATGAGCAGTTCTTC
>many|TRBV6-2/TRBV6-3|TRBJ1-6|.
CASTRTAASPLHF
TGTGCCAGCACGCGGACAGCGGCTTCACCCCTCCACTTT
>few|TRBV7-2|TRBJ2-5|.
CASSPTAQETQYF
TGTGCCAGCAGCCCCACGGCCCAAGAGACCCAGTACTTC
>few|TRBV6-5|TRBJ1-1|.
CASSSNREEAFF
TGTGCCAGCAGTTCCAACAGGGAGGAAGCTTTCTTT
>many|TRBV7-2|TRBJ2-7|.
CASSPPLHYEQYF
TGTGCCAGCAGCCCACCCTTACACTACGAGCAGTACTTC
>many|TRBV29-1|TRBJ2-5|TRBD2
CANFAAGGETQYF
TGCGCCAACTTTGCCGCGGGGGGAGAGACCCAGTACTTC
>.|TRBV12-3/TRBV12-4|TRBJ1-2|.
CASSSNRGNYGYTF
TGTGCCAGCAGTTCCAACCGGGGTAACTATGGCTACACCTTC
>.|TRBV11-2|TRBJ1-1|TRBD1
CASSPGQGISEAFF
TGTGCCAGCAGCCCCGGACAGGGGATCTCTGAAGCTTTCTTT
>few|TRBV10-3|TRBJ1-5|.
CAISESQGRNINQPQHF
TGTGCCATCAGTGAGTCCCAGGGGCGAAATATCAATCAGCCCCAGCATTTT
>.|TRBV18|TRBJ1-5|.
CASSPGRGNQPQHF
TGTGCCAGCTCACCGGGACGGGGCAATCAGCCCCAGCATTTT
>.|TRBV6-1|TRBJ2-7|.
CASLDLAQATEQYF
TGTGCCAGCCTTGATCTGGCACAGGCGACCGAGCAGTACTTC
>.|TRBV29-1|TRBJ2-7|.
CSVTGFKGYEQYF
TGCAGCGTTACGGGTTTTAAGGGGTACGAGCAGTACTTC
>.|TRBV20-1|TRBJ1-4|TRBD1
CSARGMGQGAEKLFF
TGCAGTGCTAGAGGGATGGGACAGGGGGCCGAAAAACTGTTTTTT
>many|TRBV12-3/TRBV12-4|TRBJ2-1|TRBD2
CASSFSSVGDYDNEQFF
TGTGCCAGCAGTTTCTCCTCCGTTGGGGACTACGACAATGAGCAGTTCTTC
>.|TRBV7-9|TRBJ1-2|.
CASSLATDYGYTF
TGTGCCAGCAGCTTAGCAACAGATTATGGCTACACCTTC
>few|TRBV2|TRBJ1-4|.
CASSENSGANEKLFF
TGTGCCAGCAGTGAAAATTCAGGGGCTAATGAAAAACTGTTTTTT
>.|TRBV6-2/TRBV6-3|TRBJ2-7|TRBD1
CASSLTGTGYYEQYF
TGTGCCAGCAGCCTTACCGGGACAGGGTACTACGAGCAGTACTTC
>.|TRBV6-1|TRBJ2-3|.
CASSEATPRRGALTDTQYF
TGTGCCAGCAGTGAAGCAACCCCCCGACGAGGGGCCCTCACAGATACGCAGTATTTT
>few|TRBV4-2|TRBJ1-2|.
CASSPNPTVSEDGYTF
TGTGCCAGCAGCCCAAACCCGACAGTGTCAGAAGATGGCTACACCTTC
>.|TRBV6-1|TRBJ1-5|.
CASSVSGYQPQHF
TGTGCCAGCAGTGTATCGGGTTATCAGCCCCAGCATTTT
>few|TRBV15|TRBJ2-3|.
CATSRVGSKSTDTQYF
TGTGCCACCAGCAGAGTGGGGAGTAAGAGCACAGATACGCAGTATTTT
>.|TRBV4-2|TRBJ2-1|TRBD2
CASSQVKERGGGNEQFF
TGTGCCAGCAGCCAAGTGAAGGAGCGGGGGGGCGGGAATGAGCAGTTCTTC
>.|TRBV5-4|TRBJ2-5|.
CASSLGGDPQETQYF
TGTGCCAGCAGCTTGGGAGGAGACCCTCAAGAGACCCAGTACTTC
>.|TRBV6-6|TRBJ1-5|.
CASSEGGGIQPQHF
TGTGCCAGCAGTGAGGGTGGAGGGATCCAGCCCCAGCATTTT